The TCR beta chain described here comes from a study of blood T cell repertoires in COVID-19. Study details: Sample material is recorded as cDNA or gDNA derived from T cells, B-cell-depleted T cells, or PBMCs.

This clone was detected only a few times. The repertoire was sequenced with immunoSEQ multiplex PCR; TCRdb's copy has only in-frame clones and lacks some. The repertoire holds about 440,000 clones, about nine tenths seen once, with 0.55% to 0.75% in the top ten. CDR1 and CDR2 (germline): SGDLS, YYNGEE. The V segment lost 7 bases and the J segment 0 bases; nucleotides outside the gene matches: 4. The CDR3 covers 13 residues. Material: PBMCs or T cells enriched from blood (not recorded which). The TCR originated in a man aged 18 to 30 who had recovered from COVID-19. V and J are TRBV9 and TRBJ2-7; 7 nucleotides agree with TRBD1. CDR3 residues: CASGRDSSYEQYF. CDR3 coding DNA: TGTGCCAGCGGAAGGGACAGCTCCTACGAGCAGTACTTC.